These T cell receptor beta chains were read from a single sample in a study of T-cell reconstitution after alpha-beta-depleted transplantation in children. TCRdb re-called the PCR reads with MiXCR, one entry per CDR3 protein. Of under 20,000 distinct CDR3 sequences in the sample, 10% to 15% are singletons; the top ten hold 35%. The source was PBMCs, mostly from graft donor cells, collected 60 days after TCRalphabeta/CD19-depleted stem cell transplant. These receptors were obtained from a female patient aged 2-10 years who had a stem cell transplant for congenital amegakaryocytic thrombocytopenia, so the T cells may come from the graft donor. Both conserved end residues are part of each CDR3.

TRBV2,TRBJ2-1,CASGGTGRYNEQFF
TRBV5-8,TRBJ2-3,CASPVGRESTDTQYF
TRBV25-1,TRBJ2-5,CASSEYLGQGTQYF
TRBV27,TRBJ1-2,CASSLRINYGYTF
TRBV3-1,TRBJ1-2,CARGEDYGYTF
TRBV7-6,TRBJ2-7,CASSQGFSYEQYF
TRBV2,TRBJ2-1,CASKAGLANLPNEQFF
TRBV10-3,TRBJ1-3,CATTRQGNSGNTIYF
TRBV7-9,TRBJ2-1,CASSSFTGGDWGEQFF
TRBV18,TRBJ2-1,CASSPGVRTSGQFF
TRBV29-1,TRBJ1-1,CSVEGWVTEAFF
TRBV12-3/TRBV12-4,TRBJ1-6,CASSRGQRNSPLHF
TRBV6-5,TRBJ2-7,CASRRDSYYEQYF
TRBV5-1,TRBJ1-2,CASSLAGPNYGYTF
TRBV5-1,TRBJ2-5,CASSRRGLAGGQTQYF
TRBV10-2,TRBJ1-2,CASSDYTNYGYTF
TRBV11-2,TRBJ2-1,CASSSTGFGSSSNEQFF
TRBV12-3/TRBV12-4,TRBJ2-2,CASSLFGRGVSALSDTGELFF
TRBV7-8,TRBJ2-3,CASTARRGYNTDTQYF
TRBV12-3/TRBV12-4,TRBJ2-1,CASSPDTYSSYNEQFF
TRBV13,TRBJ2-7,CAISHGQLPYEQYF
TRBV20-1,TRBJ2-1,CSARARFRTSGRGSYNEQFF
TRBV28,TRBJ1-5,CASNQITYSNQPQHF
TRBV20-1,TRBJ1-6,CSARGGQYNSPLHF
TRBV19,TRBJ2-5,CASSIDHRGTQETQYF
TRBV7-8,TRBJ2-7,CASSWGGRTYEQYF
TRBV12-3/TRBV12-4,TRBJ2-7,CASSSTGGSYEQYF
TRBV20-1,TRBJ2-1,CSAPGRRTYNEQFF
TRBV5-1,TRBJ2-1,CASSLEAGLSYNEQFF
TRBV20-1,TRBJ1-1,CSASEGAYTEAFF
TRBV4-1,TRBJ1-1,CASSGRDRGPFTEAFF
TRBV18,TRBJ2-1,CASSPPSGRNNEQFF
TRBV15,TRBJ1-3,CATSREAIYPAGNTIYF
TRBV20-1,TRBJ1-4,CSARDGRSLNEKLFF
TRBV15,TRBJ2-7,CATSRDPRPPEDF
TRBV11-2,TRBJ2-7,CASSSSKTHEQYF
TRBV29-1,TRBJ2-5,CSVARDRVDLETQYF
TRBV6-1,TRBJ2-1,CASSPLRTSGYYNEQFF
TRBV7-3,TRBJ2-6,CASSFRGSNVLTF